A selection of T cell receptor beta chains follows, all from one sample in a study of PD-1 blockade in classical Hodgkin lymphoma. Clones were sequenced by immunoSEQ multiplex PCR, and TCRdb holds only the in-frame ones, with some missing. The data show about 4,200 clones, about 70% seen once. The specimen comprised peripheral blood mononuclear cells (PBMCs), sampled before the second cycle of nivolumab. The receptors come from a human donor with classical Hodgkin lymphoma. The CDR3 runs from the conserved cysteine through the conserved F or W. A D gene is named only where the DNA matches it firmly. A clone size is listed for some rows: how often the clone was seen (once, few, many), or a class if it is expanded.

>few|TRBD2|TRBJ2-5|TRBV28
TGTGCCAGCACTAAGGATCTAGCGGGGGGGATGGGGACCCAGTACTTC
CASTKDLAGGMGTQYF
>.|.|TRBJ1-5|TRBV2
TGTGCCAGCAGTGAAAACTCAGCTAATCAGCCCCAGCATTTT
CASSENSANQPQHF
>few|TRBD2|TRBJ2-7|TRBV5-1
TGCGCCAGCAGCTTGAGACTAGCGGGAGTAAATGAGCAGTACTTC
CASSLRLAGVNEQYF
>.|.|TRBJ2-3|TRBV30
TGTGCCTGGAGTCCTTATGATACGCAGTATTTT
CAWSPYDTQYF
>.|.|TRBJ2-7|TRBV21-1
TGTGCCAGCACCAAACGGGGACAGAAGTACTTC
CASTKRGQKYF
>.|.|TRBJ2-7|TRBV27
TGTGCCAGCGGCTACACTTTCCTATCCTACGAGCAGTACTTC
CASGYTFLSYEQYF
>.|.|TRBJ2-3|TRBV28
TGTGCCAGCAGGCAGGCAAAGACTAGCACAGATACGCAGTATTTT
CASRQAKTSTDTQYF
>medium-sized|.|TRBJ1-5|TRBV28
TGTGCCAGCAGTCCCCACAGGGTGGAACAGCCCCAGCATTTT
CASSPHRVEQPQHF
>.|TRBD1|TRBJ2-7|TRBV27
TGTGCCAGCAGTTTATCGACAGGGGGCTACGAGCAGTACTTC
CASSLSTGGYEQYF
>.|.|TRBJ2-7|TRBV15
TGTGCCACCAGCAGGGGAGGGGGCCTATCCTACGAGCAGTACTTC
CATSRGGGLSYEQYF
>.|.|TRBJ2-3|TRBV2
TGTGCCAGCGAGGGAGGCCCCGCGGGCGATACGCAGTATTTT
CASEGGPAGDTQYF
>.|.|TRBJ2-5|TRBV4-2
TGTGCCAGCAGCCAAGATGGAGAGGGGAAAGAGACCCAGTACTTC
CASSQDGEGKETQYF
>once|TRBD1|TRBJ1-2|TRBV7-2
TGTGCCAGCAGATTAGCCGGGACAGATGGCTACACCTTC
CASRLAGTDGYTF
>.|TRBD1|TRBJ2-5|TRBV5-5
TGTGCCAGCAGCTTGGGGACAGGGGTCCGCCAAGAGACCCAGTACTTC
CASSLGTGVRQETQYF
>.|.|TRBJ2-7|TRBV6-1
TGTGCCAGCACCAACGGTTACGAGCAGTACTTC
CASTNGYEQYF
>.|TRBD1|TRBJ2-5|TRBV7-7
TGTGCTAGCAGCTTCACAGGGGAGGAGACCCAGTACTTC
CASSFTGEETQYF
>few|TRBD2|TRBJ2-3|TRBV27
TGTGTACTCGGGAGGCCCACAGATACGCAGTATTTT
CVLGRPTDTQYF
>few|.|TRBJ2-2|TRBV2
TGTGCCAGCAGCTACAGGACCGGGGAGCTGTTTTTT
CASSYRTGELFF
>.|.|TRBJ2-5|TRBV5-4
TGTGCCAGCAGCCACCTTCCTCAAGAGACCCAGTACTTC
CASSHLPQETQYF
>.|TRBD2|TRBJ2-2|TRBV16
TGTGCCAGCAGCCTTCAGACTAGCGGGAGGGTCGCCACCGGGGAGCTGTTTTTT
CASSLQTSGRVATGELFF
>few|TRBD1|TRBJ2-7|TRBV15
TGTGCCACCAGCAGAGTGTCGACAGGGGGCTACGAGCAGTACTTC
CATSRVSTGGYEQYF
>few|TRBD1|TRBJ1-6|TRBV5-6
TGTGCCAGCAGCGGGGACAGGGGTGATTCACCCCTCCACTTT
CASSGDRGDSPLHF
>.|TRBD2|TRBJ2-3|TRBV4-3
TGCGCCAGCAGCCAAGAAGGGCGGGAGTGGTCAGATACGCAGTATTTT
CASSQEGREWSDTQYF
>.|.|TRBJ1-6|TRBV7-9
TGTGCCAGCGGATGGAATTCACCCCTCCACTTT
CASGWNSPLHF
>.|.|TRBJ2-1|TRBV27
TGTGCCAGCAGTTGGGGATACGGGCGTAACCTTTACAATGAGCAGTTCTTC
CASSWGYGRNLYNEQFF
>.|.|TRBJ1-4|TRBV30
TGTGCCTGGAGTTCCCCCCCCGGGACCTCTAATGAAAAACTGTTTTTT
CAWSSPPGTSNEKLFF
>large|.|TRBJ2-1|TRBV11-2
TGTGCCACCGCCGGGACGAACTCCTACAATGAGCAGTTCTTC
CATAGTNSYNEQFF
>.|TRBD1|TRBJ1-5|TRBV6-5
TGTGCCAGCAGACGATCCGGGACAGGCAATCAGCCCCAGCATTTT
CASRRSGTGNQPQHF
>.|TRBD2|TRBJ2-1|TRBV4-1
TGCGCCAGCAGCCAAGGGGGACTAGCGGGCCACAATGAGCAGTTCTTC
CASSQGGLAGHNEQFF
>few|.|TRBJ2-1|TRBV18
TGTGCCAGCCCCCCTTCTAATGAGCAGTTCTTC
CASPPSNEQFF
>.|.|TRBJ2-6|TRBV20-1
TGCAGTGCCCGTCGGGCCAACGTCCTGACTTTC
CSARRANVLTF
>.|.|TRBJ2-1|TRBV2
TGTGCCAGCAGACGGATCTACAATGAGCAGTTCTTC
CASRRIYNEQFF
>.|TRBD1|TRBJ2-1|TRBV27
TGTGCCAGCAGTCCGACAGGGTTGGGGGAAGGATACAATGAGCAGTTCTTC
CASSPTGLGEGYNEQFF
>.|TRBD2|TRBJ2-1|TRBV5-4
TGTGCCAGCCGCCGGTCGGGGACTAGCGGGTACAATGAGCAGTTCTTC
CASRRSGTSGYNEQFF
>.|.|TRBJ1-1|TRBV6-1
TGTGCCAGCAGTTGGGGACAGAACACTGAAGCTTTCTTT
CASSWGQNTEAFF
>few|.|TRBJ2-3|TRBV7-2
TGTGCCAGCAGCTTAGTGGTGGGCCTCACAGATACGCAGTATTTT
CASSLVVGLTDTQYF
>.|TRBD1|TRBJ2-1|TRBV9
TGTGCCAGCAGCCCCCGAGGGGACAGGCTATACAATGAGCAGTTCTTC
CASSPRGDRLYNEQFF
>few|.|TRBJ2-7|TRBV30
TGTGCCTGGAGCGGAGAGTACGAGCAGTACTTC
CAWSGEYEQYF
>.|.|TRBJ1-1|TRBV5-8
TGTGCCAGCAGCTTGGATGTAGGGGAAGCTTTCTTT
CASSLDVGEAFF
>.|.|TRBJ2-1|TRBV9
TGTGCCAGCGGGAGACCTTACAATGAGCAGTTCTTC
CASGRPYNEQFF
>.|.|TRBJ2-1|TRBV6-6
TGTGCCAGCTTGGGGGAGGACCCCGCCTACAATGAGCAGTTCTTC
CASLGEDPAYNEQFF
>.|.|TRBJ2-7|TRBV5-5
TGTGCCAGCAGCTTTTCTGCGGGGTCCCCCTACGAGCAGTACTTC
CASSFSAGSPYEQYF
>.|.|TRBJ1-1|TRBV30
TGTGCCTGGAGTGTACTAGCGAATACGGGTGTTGCTTTCTTT
CAWSVLANTGVAFF
>.|.|TRBJ2-5|TRBV27
TGTGCCAGCAGCCGGTCCAGGGGGGGAGAGACCCAGTACTTC
CASSRSRGGETQYF